In this sample, the clone carrying this TCR beta chain turned up once. Antigen specificity is unknown. Data came from immunoSEQ multiplex PCR; TCRdb stores just in-frame clones and leaves some out. There are approximately 17,000 clones in the sample; 70% occur only once, and over 8.5% lies in the top ten. The data derive from a study of vaccination effects on CD4 cells after COVID-19. Study background: Post-vaccine specimens were collected at a median of 72 days following the second dose. Study findings and constraints: Small numbers of convalescent patients limited the study. It also lacked early post-infection timepoints.

CD4+ T cells specific for antigen were expanded with viral peptide pools by the ViraFEST assay before sequencing. The authors isolated CD4+ T cells after more than eight days of culture. The vaccine given was either BNT162b2 or mRNA-1273, in two doses. The specimen was CD4+ T cells from PBMCs cultured with SARS-CoV-2 spike peptides, collected after COVID-19 vaccination. The sequence was collected from a human donor who received a COVID-19 vaccine.

This CDR3 reads CASSPEAGPNGYTF. The CDR3 nucleotides read TGTGCCAGCAGCCCCGAGGCAGGGCCTAATGGCTACACCTTC. This sequence joins TRBV5-5 and TRBJ1-2, with D perhaps TRBD1 (5 bases). V lost 4 bases, J lost 6 bases, and 16 bases lay in between. From germline, CDR1 is SGHKS and CDR2 YYEKEE (reference sequence). The CDR3 has 14 amino acids. Filled out from reference TRBV5-5 and TRBJ1-2, the complete variable domain reads DAGVTQSPTHLIKTRGQQVTLRCSPISGHKSVSWYQQVLGQGPQFIFQYYEKEERGRGNFPDRFSARQFPNYSSELNVNALLLGDSALYLCASSPEAGPNGYTFGSGTRLTVV.